The sequence of this TCR beta chain was determined in a study of post-analysis software for immune sequencing data. Study context: Courses of disease covered relapsing-remitting, secondary progressive and progressive-relapsing multiple sclerosis.

This clonotype turned up a few times. What it binds is unknown. Study-level points and caveats: Patients with multiple sclerosis recorded significantly lower normalized Chao1 diversity than controls, the study found. Higher frequency in patients than in controls was seen for 5 or 6 TRBV segments, with TRBV5-6, TRBV5-1 and TRBV20-1 among them.

The authors incorporated unique molecular identifiers into the TCR beta cDNA libraries. Each CDR3 protein is one row after TCRdb ran MiXCR on the PCR reads. The repertoire includes 750,000 to 950,000 distinct CDR3 sequences, roughly 50% of them detected once, and 4% to 5.5% sits in the top ten. The CDR3 consists of 14 residues. Germline V gene sequence: CDR1 SQVTM, CDR2 ANQGSEA. V lost 3 bases and J lost 7, with 16 bases in between. This chain joins TRBV29-1 and TRBJ2-1, with D perhaps matching TRBD1 (6 bases). The sample comprised blood. This TCR was recovered from a girl aged 10 to 17 with multiple sclerosis. In nucleotides, the CDR3 is TGCAGCGTTGAGTCCCGGGACACTTATAATGAGCAGTTCTTC. Translating gives CSVESRDTYNEQFF.